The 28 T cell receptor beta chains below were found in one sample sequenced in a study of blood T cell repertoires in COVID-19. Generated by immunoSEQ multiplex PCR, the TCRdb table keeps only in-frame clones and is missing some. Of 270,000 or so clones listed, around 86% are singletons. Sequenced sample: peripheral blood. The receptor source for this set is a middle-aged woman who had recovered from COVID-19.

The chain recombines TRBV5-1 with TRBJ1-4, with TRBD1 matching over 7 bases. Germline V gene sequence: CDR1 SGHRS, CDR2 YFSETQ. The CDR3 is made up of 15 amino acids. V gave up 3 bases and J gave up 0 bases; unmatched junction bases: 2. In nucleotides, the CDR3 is TGCGCCAGCAGCTACCAGGGGGCAACTAATGAAAAACTGTTTTTT. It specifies CASSYQGATNEKLFF.

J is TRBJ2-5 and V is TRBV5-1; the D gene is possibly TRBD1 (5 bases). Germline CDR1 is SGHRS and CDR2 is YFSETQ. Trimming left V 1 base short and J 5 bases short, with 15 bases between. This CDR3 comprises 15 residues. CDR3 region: CASSLRGEGVETQYF. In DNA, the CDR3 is TGCGCCAGCAGCTTGAGGGGTGAAGGGGTCGAGACCCAGTACTTC.

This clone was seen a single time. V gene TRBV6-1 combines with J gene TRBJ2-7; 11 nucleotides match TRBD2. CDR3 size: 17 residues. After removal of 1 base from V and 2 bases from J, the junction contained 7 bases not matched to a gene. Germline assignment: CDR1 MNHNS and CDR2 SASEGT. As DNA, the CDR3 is TGTGCCAGCAGTGAAGGTCCCGGACTAGCGGGTGCCTACGAGCAGTACTTC. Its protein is CASSEGPGLAGAYEQYF.

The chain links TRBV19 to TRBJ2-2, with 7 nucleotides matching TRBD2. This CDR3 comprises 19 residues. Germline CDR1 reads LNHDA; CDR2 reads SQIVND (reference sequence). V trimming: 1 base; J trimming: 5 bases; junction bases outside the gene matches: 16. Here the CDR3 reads CASSIVPGRDAFRTGELFF. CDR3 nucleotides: TGTGCCAGTAGTATAGTCCCAGGGAGGGACGCCTTCCGGACCGGGGAGCTGTTTTTT.

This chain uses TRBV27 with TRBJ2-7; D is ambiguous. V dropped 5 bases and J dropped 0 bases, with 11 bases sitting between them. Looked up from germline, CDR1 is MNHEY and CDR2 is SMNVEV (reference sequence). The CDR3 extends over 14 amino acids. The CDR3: CASSTERFSYEQYF. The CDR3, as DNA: TGTGCCAGCAGTACGGAGAGATTCTCCTACGAGCAGTACTTC.

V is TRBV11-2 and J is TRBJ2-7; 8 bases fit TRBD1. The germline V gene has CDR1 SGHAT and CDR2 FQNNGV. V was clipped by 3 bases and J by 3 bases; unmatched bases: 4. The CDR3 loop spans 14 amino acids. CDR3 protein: CASSFPGQGYEQYF. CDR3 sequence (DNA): TGTGCCAGCAGCTTCCCCGGACAGGGCTACGAGCAGTACTTC.

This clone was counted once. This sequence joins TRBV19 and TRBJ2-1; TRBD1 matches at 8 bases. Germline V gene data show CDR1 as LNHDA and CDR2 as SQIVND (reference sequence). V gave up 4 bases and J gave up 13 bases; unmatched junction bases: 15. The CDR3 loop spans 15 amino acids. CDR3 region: CASSRQDRELGEQFF. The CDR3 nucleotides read TGTGCCAGTAGTAGGCAGGACAGGGAACTAGGGGAACAGTTCTTC.

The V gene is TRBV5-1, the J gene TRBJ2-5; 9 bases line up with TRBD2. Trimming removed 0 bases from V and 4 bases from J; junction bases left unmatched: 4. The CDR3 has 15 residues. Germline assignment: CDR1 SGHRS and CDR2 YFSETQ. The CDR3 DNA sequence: TGCGCCAGCAGCTTGGGACTAGCGGAAGGAGAGACCCAGTACTTC. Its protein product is CASSLGLAEGETQYF.

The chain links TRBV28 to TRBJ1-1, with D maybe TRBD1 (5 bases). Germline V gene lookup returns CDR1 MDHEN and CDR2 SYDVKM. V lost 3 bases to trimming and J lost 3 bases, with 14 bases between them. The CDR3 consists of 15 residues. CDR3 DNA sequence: TGTGCCAGCAGTTTTCGACACGGGGGGGACACTGAAGCTTTCTTT. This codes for CASSFRHGGDTEAFF.

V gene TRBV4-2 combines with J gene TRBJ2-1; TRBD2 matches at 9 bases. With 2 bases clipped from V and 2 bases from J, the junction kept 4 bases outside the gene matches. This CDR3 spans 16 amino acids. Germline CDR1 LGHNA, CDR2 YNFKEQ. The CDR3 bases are TGTGCCAGCAGCCAATTAGCGGGAGACACCTACAATGAGCAGTTCTTC. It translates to CASSQLAGDTYNEQFF.

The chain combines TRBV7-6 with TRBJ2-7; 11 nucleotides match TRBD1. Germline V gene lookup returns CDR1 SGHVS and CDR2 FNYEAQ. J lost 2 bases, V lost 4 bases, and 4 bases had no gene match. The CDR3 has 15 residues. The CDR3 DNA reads TGTGCCAGCAGCTCGGGACAGGGGGTAACCTACGAGCAGTACTTC. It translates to CASSSGQGVTYEQYF.

The CDR3 region has the DNA TGTGCCAGCAGCTCCGGGACAGAAGTAGCGGGAGGATCCGTCCTGACTTTC. Its protein is CASSSGTEVAGGSVLTF. V usage is TRBV5-4 and J usage is TRBJ2-6; TRBD2 aligns across 10 bases. This CDR3 contains 17 residues. Trimming cost V 3 bases and J 12 bases; bases outside gene matches: 15. Germline loops: CDR1 SGHNT, CDR2 YYREEE (reference sequence).

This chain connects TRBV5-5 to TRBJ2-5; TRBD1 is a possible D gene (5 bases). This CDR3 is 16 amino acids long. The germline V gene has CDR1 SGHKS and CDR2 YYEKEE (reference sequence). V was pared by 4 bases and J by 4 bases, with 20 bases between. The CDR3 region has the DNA TGTGCCAGCAGCCTGGCCTGGGGCTTTGGCGGAGAGACCCAGTACTTC. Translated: CASSLAWGFGGETQYF. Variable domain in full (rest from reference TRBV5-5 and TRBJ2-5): DAGVTQSPTHLIKTRGQQVTLRCSPISGHKSVSWYQQVLGQGPQFIFQYYEKEERGRGNFPDRFSARQFPNYSSELNVNALLLGDSALYLCASSLAWGFGGETQYFGPGTRLLVL.

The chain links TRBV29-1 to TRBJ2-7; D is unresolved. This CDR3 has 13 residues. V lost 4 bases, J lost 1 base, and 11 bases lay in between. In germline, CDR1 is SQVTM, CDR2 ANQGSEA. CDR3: CSVVLEPSYEQYF. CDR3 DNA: TGCAGCGTTGTATTGGAGCCATCCTACGAGCAGTACTTC.

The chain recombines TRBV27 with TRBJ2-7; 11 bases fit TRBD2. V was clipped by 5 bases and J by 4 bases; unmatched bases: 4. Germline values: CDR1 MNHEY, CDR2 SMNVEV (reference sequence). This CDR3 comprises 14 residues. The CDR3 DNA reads TGTGCCAGCAGTAAAACTAGCGGGAGTTACGAGCAGTACTTC. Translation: CASSKTSGSYEQYF.

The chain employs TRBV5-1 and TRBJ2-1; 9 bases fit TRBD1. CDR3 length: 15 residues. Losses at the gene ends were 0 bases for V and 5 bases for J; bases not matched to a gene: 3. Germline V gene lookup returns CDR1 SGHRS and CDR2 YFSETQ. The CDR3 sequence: CASSLVGTGNNEQFF. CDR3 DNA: TGCGCCAGCAGCTTGGTGGGGACAGGGAACAATGAGCAGTTCTTC.

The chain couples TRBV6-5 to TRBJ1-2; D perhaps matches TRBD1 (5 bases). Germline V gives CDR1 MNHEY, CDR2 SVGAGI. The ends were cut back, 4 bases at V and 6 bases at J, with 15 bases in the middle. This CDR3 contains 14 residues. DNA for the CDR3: TGTGCCAGCAGTTTTCGAGTCAGGGATAATGGCTACACCTTC. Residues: CASSFRVRDNGYTF.

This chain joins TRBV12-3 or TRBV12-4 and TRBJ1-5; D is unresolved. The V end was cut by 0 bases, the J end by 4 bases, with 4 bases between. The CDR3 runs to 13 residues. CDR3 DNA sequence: TGTGCCAGCAGTTTAGCGGAGAATCAGCCCCAGCATTTT. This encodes CASSLAENQPQHF.

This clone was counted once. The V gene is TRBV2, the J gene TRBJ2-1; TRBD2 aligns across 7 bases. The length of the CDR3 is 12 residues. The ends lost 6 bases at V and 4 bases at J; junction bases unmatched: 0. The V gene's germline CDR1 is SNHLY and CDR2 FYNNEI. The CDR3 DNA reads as TGTGCCAGCAGGGGGGGGTACAATGAGCAGTTCTTC. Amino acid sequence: CASRGGYNEQFF. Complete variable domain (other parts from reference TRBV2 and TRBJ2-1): EPEVTQTPSHQVTQMGQEVILRCVPISNHLYFYWYRQILGQKVEFLVSFYNNEISEKSEIFDDQFSVERPDGSNFTLKIRSTKLEDSAMYFCASRGGYNEQFFGPGTRLTVL.

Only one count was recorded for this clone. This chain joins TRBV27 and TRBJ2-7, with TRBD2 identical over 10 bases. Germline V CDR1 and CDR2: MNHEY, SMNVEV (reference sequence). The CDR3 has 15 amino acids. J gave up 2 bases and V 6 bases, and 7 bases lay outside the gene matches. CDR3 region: CASSGVAGGTYEQYF. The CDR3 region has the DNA TGTGCCAGCAGCGGGGTAGCGGGAGGCACCTACGAGCAGTACTTC.

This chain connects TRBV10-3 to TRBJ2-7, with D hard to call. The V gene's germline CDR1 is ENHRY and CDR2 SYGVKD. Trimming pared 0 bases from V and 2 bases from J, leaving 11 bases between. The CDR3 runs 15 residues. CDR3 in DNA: TGTGCCATCAGTGAGTCGACTCATACACCCTACGAGCAGTACTTC. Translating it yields CAISESTHTPYEQYF.

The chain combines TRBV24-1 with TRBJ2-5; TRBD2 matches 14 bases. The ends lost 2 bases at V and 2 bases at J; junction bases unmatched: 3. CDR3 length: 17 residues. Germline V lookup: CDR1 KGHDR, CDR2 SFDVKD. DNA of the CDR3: TGTGCCACCAGTGATTGGGGACTAGCGGGGGATCAAGAGACCCAGTACTTC. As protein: CATSDWGLAGDQETQYF.

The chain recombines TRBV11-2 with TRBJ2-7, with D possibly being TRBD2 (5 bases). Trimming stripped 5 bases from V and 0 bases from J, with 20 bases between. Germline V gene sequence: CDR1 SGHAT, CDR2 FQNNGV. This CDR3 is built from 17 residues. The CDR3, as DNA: TGTGCCAGCAGCCCGATGATAGGGTCTAGCTCCTCCTACGAGCAGTACTTC. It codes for CASSPMIGSSSSYEQYF.

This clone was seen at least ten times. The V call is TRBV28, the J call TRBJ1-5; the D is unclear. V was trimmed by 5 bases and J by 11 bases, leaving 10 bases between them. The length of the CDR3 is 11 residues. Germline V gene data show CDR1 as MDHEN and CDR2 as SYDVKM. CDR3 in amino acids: CASSPSRAQHF. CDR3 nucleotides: TGTGCCAGCAGTCCTAGTCGGGCCCAGCATTTT.

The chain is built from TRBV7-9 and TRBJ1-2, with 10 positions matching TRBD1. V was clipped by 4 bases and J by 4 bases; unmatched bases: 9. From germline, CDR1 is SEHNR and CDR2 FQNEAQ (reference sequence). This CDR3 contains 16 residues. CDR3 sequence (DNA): TGTGCCAGCAGCTCGAGACAGGGGGCGCCTGGCTATGGCTACACCTTC. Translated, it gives CASSSRQGAPGYGYTF.

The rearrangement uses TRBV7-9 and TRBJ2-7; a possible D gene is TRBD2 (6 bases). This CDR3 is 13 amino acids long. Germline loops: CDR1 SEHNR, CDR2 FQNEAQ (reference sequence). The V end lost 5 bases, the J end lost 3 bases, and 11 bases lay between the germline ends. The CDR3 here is CASSARDFYEQYF. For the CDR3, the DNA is TGTGCCAGCAGCGCCCGGGACTTCTACGAGCAGTACTTC.

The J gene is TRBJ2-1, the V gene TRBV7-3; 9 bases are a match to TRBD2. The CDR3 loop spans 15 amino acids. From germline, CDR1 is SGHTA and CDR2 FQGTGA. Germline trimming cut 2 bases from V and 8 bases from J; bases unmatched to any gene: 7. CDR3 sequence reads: CASSLYGGRADEQFF. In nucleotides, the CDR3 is TGTGCCAGCAGCTTATATGGCGGGAGGGCCGATGAGCAGTTCTTC.

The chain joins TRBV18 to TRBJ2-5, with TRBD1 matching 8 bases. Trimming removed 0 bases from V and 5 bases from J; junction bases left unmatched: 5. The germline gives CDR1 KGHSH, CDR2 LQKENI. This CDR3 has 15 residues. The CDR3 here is CASSPPQGAGETQYF. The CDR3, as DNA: TGTGCCAGCTCACCACCCCAGGGGGCTGGGGAGACCCAGTACTTC. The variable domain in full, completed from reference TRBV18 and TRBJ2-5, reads NAGVMQNPRHLVRRRGQEARLRCSPMKGHSHVYWYRQLPEEGLKFMVYLQKENIIDESGMPKERFSAEFPKEGPSILRIQQVVRGDSAAYFCASSPPQGAGETQYFGPGTRLLVL.